Shown below are 27 T cell receptor beta chains from a single sample sequenced in a study of blood T cell repertoires in COVID-19. The protocol was immunoSEQ multiplex PCR, while the TCRdb copy is restricted to in-frame clones and leaves out a portion. The repertoire holds around 450,000 clones, with around 89% as singletons. The sample taken for sequencing was peripheral blood. The receptors were sampled from a woman between 25 and 40 years old with acute or convalescent COVID-19.

The J gene is TRBJ2-4, the V gene TRBV7-9; D call uncertain. The CDR3 runs to 14 residues. V was cut by 2 bases and J by 7 bases, with 12 bases left in between. The germline gives CDR1 SEHNR, CDR2 FQNEAQ (reference sequence). CDR3 region: CASSLSFSGNIQYF. DNA for the CDR3: TGTGCCAGCAGCTTAAGTTTCTCGGGTAACATTCAGTACTTC.

The gene calls are TRBV2 and TRBJ2-7, with D maybe TRBD2 (5 bases). CDR3 length: 14 residues. V was trimmed by 5 bases and J by 6 bases, leaving 17 bases between them. In germline, CDR1 is SNHLY, CDR2 FYNNEI. CDR3 coding DNA: TGTGCCAGCAGTCCGGGGATGGCGGAACTCGAGCAGTACTTC. Amino acid sequence: CASSPGMAELEQYF.

The chain joins TRBV6-1 to TRBJ1-6; D not certain. Germline CDR1 reads MNHNS; CDR2 reads SASEGT. The CDR3 spans 14 residues. Trimming stripped 3 bases from V and 5 bases from J, with 8 bases between. This CDR3 is CASSDRSNNSPLHF. CDR3 DNA: TGTGCCAGCAGTGACAGATCCAATAATTCACCCCTCCACTTT.

The J gene is TRBJ1-2, the V gene TRBV3-1 (or the pseudogene TRBV3-2); a weak D match, TRBD1 (5 bases). CDR3 length: 13 amino acids. The germline gives CDR1 LGHDT, CDR2 YNNKEL (reference sequence). Between the trimmed V and J ends, which lost 5 bases and 2 bases, there was a span of 9 bases. In nucleotides, the CDR3 is TGTGCCAGCAGCGTGGGGGGGAACTATGGCTACACCTTC. The encoded protein is CASSVGGNYGYTF.

The gene calls are TRBV4-1 and TRBJ2-3, with 8 bases that match TRBD2. The CDR3 is made up of 15 amino acids. The V gene's germline CDR1 is MGHRA and CDR2 YSYEKL. Losses at the gene ends were 8 bases for V and 1 base for J; bases not matched to a gene: 8. CDR3 in DNA: TGCGCCAGCTCACCCGGGACTAGAGGCACAGATACGCAGTATTTT. Protein: CASSPGTRGTDTQYF.

The chain recombines TRBV30 with TRBJ2-6; 8 bases agree with TRBD1. The CDR3 length is 16 residues. CDR1 and CDR2 from the germline V gene are GTSNPN and SVGIG (reference sequence). Trimming cost V 4 bases and J 1 base; bases outside gene matches: 6. CDR3: CAWTGGGGSGANVLTF. The CDR3, as DNA: TGTGCCTGGACAGGGGGCGGTGGTTCTGGGGCCAACGTCCTGACTTTC. Variable domain in full (rest from reference TRBV30 and TRBJ2-6): SQTIHQWPATLVQPVGSPLSLECTVEGTSNPNLYWYRQAAGRGLQLLFYSVGIGQISSEVPQNLSASRPQDRQFILSSKKLLLSDSGFYLCAWTGGGGSGANVLTFGAGSRLTVL.

The V call is TRBV21-1, the J call TRBJ1-1. TRBV21-1 is termed a pseudogene. The CDR3 length is 12 residues. The CDR3 reads CASSRRNTEAFF. The CDR3 DNA reads as TGTGCCAGCAGCAGGAGGAACACTGAAGCTTTCTTT.

With regard to this clone: Distinct nucleotide sequences in the sample also encode this CDR3. The chain combines TRBV9 with TRBJ2-7, with 9 bases matching TRBD1. V shed 4 bases, J shed 3 bases, and the junction held 5 bases outside the gene matches. CDR3 size: 14 residues. The V gene's germline CDR1 is SGDLS and CDR2 YYNGEE. The CDR3 sequence is CASSPSDRGYEQYF. CDR3 DNA sequence: TGTGCCAGCAGCCCCTCGGACAGGGGCTACGAGCAGTACTTC.

This chain uses TRBV4-1 with TRBJ1-2, with 7 nucleotides matching TRBD1. Germline CDR1 is MGHRA and CDR2 is YSYEKL. The V segment lost 4 bases and the J segment 3 bases; nucleotides outside the gene matches: 5. The CDR3 spans 14 residues. The CDR3 loop reads CASSPRDRDYGYTF. Written as DNA, the CDR3 is TGCGCCAGCAGCCCCCGGGACAGAGACTATGGCTACACCTTC.

The chain joins TRBV5-4 to TRBJ1-2; TRBD1 agrees at 8 bases. This CDR3 region has 16 residues. Losses at the gene ends were 4 bases for V and 0 bases for J; bases not matched to a gene: 8. Germline assignment: CDR1 SGHNT and CDR2 YYREEE (reference sequence). CDR3 loop: CASSPGGQAPNYGYTF. CDR3 DNA sequence: TGTGCCAGCAGCCCTGGGGGACAGGCGCCTAACTATGGCTACACCTTC.

The chain couples TRBV28 to TRBJ1-2, with D possibly matching TRBD1 (5 bases). V gave up 8 bases and J gave up 4 bases, with 11 bases separating them. Germline V gives CDR1 MDHEN, CDR2 SYDVKM. The CDR3 loop spans 12 amino acids. This chain's CDR3 is CASGARGYGYTF. Written as DNA, the CDR3 is TGTGCCAGCGGGGCGCGGGGCTATGGCTACACCTTC.

The chain recombines TRBV6-2 or TRBV6-3 with TRBJ2-2; D is unresolved. Germline CDR1 reads MNHEY; CDR2 reads SVGEGT. V dropped 2 bases and J dropped 2 bases, with 12 bases sitting between them. CDR3 length: 16 residues. Written as DNA, the CDR3 is TGTGCCAGCAGTTACCCGCCGCACTTAAACACCGGGGAGCTGTTTTTT. This codes for CASSYPPHLNTGELFF.

The chain links TRBV7-2 to TRBJ2-2, with 9 bases that match TRBD1. The CDR3 has 15 residues. Trimming took 5 bases from V and 5 from J; bases not matched to a gene: 6. Germline lookup yields CDR1 SGHTA and CDR2 FQGNSA. CDR3: CASSVRQGVTGELFF. In nucleotides, the CDR3 is TGTGCCAGCAGCGTTCGACAGGGGGTAACCGGGGAGCTGTTTTTT.

The rearrangement uses TRBV25-1 and TRBJ2-5; TRBD1 aligns across 9 bases. CDR1 is MGHDK and CDR2 is SYGVNS in the germline V gene. The V and J ends lost 10 bases and 7 bases, in that order; junction bases with no gene match: 13. This CDR3 spans 14 amino acids. CDR3 nucleotide sequence: TGTGCCACCTCCGGGACAGGGTCAGTGGTGACCCAGTACTTC. Translating it yields CATSGTGSVVTQYF.

The rearrangement links TRBV28 to TRBJ1-5; possibly TRBD1 for D (6 bases). V was cut by 5 bases and J by 1 base, with 21 bases left in between. The CDR3 sequence is 18 residues long. Germline V gives CDR1 MDHEN, CDR2 SYDVKM. CDR3: CASSPPRRSGASNQPQHF. For the CDR3, the DNA is TGTGCCAGCAGTCCCCCCCGGCGCTCAGGGGCCAGCAATCAGCCCCAGCATTTT.

This chain joins TRBV27 and TRBJ1-2; 10 nucleotides align to TRBD1. In germline, CDR1 is MNHEY, CDR2 SMNVEV (reference sequence). The length of the CDR3 is 14 residues. V lost 5 bases, J lost 7 bases, and 7 bases stayed unmatched. The CDR3 reads CASSETGGLSGYTF. In DNA form, the CDR3 reads TGTGCCAGCAGTGAGACAGGGGGCTTAAGTGGCTACACCTTC.

The chain carries TRBV3-1 (or the pseudogene TRBV3-2) and TRBJ1-1; D possibly corresponds to TRBD1 (5 bases). CDR1 and CDR2 (germline): LGHDT, YNNKEL (reference sequence). V was trimmed by 6 bases and J by 0 bases, leaving 8 bases between them. CDR3 length: 13 residues. DNA for the CDR3: TGTGCCAGCAGTCTCAGGGTGAACACTGAAGCTTTCTTT. Its protein is CASSLRVNTEAFF.

The chain links TRBV5-1 to TRBJ1-2; 10 nucleotides align to TRBD1. V shed 4 bases and J 7 bases; nucleotides not matched to a gene: 7. The germline V gene has CDR1 SGHRS and CDR2 YFSETQ. This CDR3 is built from 14 residues. CDR3 amino acids: CASSPGTGEGGYTF. The CDR3 DNA sequence: TGCGCCAGCAGCCCAGGGACAGGGGAGGGTGGCTACACCTTC.

This chain uses TRBV15 with TRBJ2-1, with 10 bases matching TRBD2. After removal of 0 bases from V and 10 bases from J, the junction contained 6 bases not matched to a gene. Germline loops: CDR1 LNHNV, CDR2 YYDKDF (reference sequence). The CDR3 runs 15 residues. In nucleotides, the CDR3 is TGTGCCACCAGCAGAGATAGGGAAGCGGGGGGGGAGCAGTTCTTC. Protein: CATSRDREAGGEQFF.

This clone was observed a few times. The genes are TRBV4-2 and TRBJ2-7; tentative D call: TRBD1 (6 bases). Germline CDR1 is LGHNA and CDR2 is YNFKEQ. Trimming removed 3 bases from V and 6 bases from J, with 12 bases in between. The CDR3 covers 13 residues. The CDR3 DNA follows: TGTGCCAGCAGCCAGGACAGAAACTCCGAGCAGTACTTC. It yields the protein CASSQDRNSEQYF.

This chain links TRBV24-1 with TRBJ2-1; D possibly corresponds to TRBD1 (6 bases). This CDR3 region has 14 residues. Trimming cost V 3 bases and J 6 bases, with 11 bases left between them. Germline assignment: CDR1 KGHDR and CDR2 SFDVKD. CDR3 coding DNA: TGTGCCACCAGTGATCCCAGGGGTGGCAATGAGCAGTTCTTC. It yields the protein CATSDPRGGNEQFF.

V usage is TRBV5-8 and J usage is TRBJ2-1, with TRBD1 as a possible D gene (6 bases). The CDR3 covers 16 residues. Germline V gene sequence: CDR1 SGHTS, CDR2 YDEGEE. Trimming pared 4 bases from V and 3 bases from J, leaving 17 bases between. CDR3 in amino acids: CASSTRLGAYYNEQFF. In DNA, the CDR3 is TGTGCCAGCAGCACACGCCTGGGGGCTTACTACAATGAGCAGTTCTTC.

The V call is TRBV6-2 or TRBV6-3, the J call TRBJ1-2, with 8 bases that match TRBD1. The V and J ends lost 2 bases and 6 bases, in that order; junction bases with no gene match: 8. In germline, CDR1 is MNHEY, CDR2 SVGEGT. This CDR3 contains 15 residues. This CDR3 reads CASSYPRGQDNGYTF. The CDR3 region has the DNA TGTGCCAGCAGTTACCCCCGGGGACAGGACAATGGCTACACCTTC.

The chain is built from TRBV28 and TRBJ1-5; no clear D. CDR3 length equals 12 residues. Germline assignment: CDR1 MDHEN and CDR2 SYDVKM. Trimming took 10 bases from V and 0 from J, leaving 7 bases between them. CDR3 DNA: TGTGCCACGGGTTATAGCAATCAGCCCCAGCATTTT. Protein product: CATGYSNQPQHF.

This clone showed up just a few times. The genes are TRBV19 and TRBJ1-6; tentatively, D is TRBD1 (5 bases). Germline V gene data show CDR1 as LNHDA and CDR2 as SQIVND (reference sequence). V lost 3 bases, J lost 9 bases, and 12 bases lay in between. This CDR3 has 14 amino acids. The CDR3 bases are TGTGCCAGTAGTATTAAGGGACTGGGTTCACCCCTCCACTTT. Translation: CASSIKGLGSPLHF.

This rearrangement joins TRBV6-5 to TRBJ2-5, with 9 bases matching TRBD2. Germline-derived CDR1 and CDR2 are MNHEY and SVGAGI. CDR3 length: 16 residues. Germline trimming cut 4 bases from V and 0 bases from J; bases unmatched to any gene: 6. The CDR3 reads CASSFRASGDQETQYF. CDR3 coding DNA: TGTGCCAGCAGTTTTCGGGCTAGCGGGGACCAAGAGACCCAGTACTTC.

This chain connects TRBV11-2 to TRBJ1-4, with 9 bases fitting TRBD1. The CDR3 consists of 13 residues. Trimming cost V 1 base and J 13 bases; bases outside gene matches: 4. Germline assignment: CDR1 SGHAT and CDR2 FQNNGV. The CDR3 bases are TGTGCCAGCAGCTTAGCAACAGGGGGCATACTGTTTTTT. As protein: CASSLATGGILFF.